One sample yielded the 9 T cell receptor beta chains listed below, sequenced in a study of CD8+CD57+ T cells in acquired aplastic anemia. Whoever was chosen for sequencing had shown CD8+CD57+ cell expansion by flow cytometry. For CDR3 and TCR beta VDJ profiling, genomic DNA was the template used. TCRdb fed the reads into MiXCR, producing one record per CDR3 protein. The table has 150,000 or so distinct CDR3 sequences, around 50% seen once; the top ten hold more than 0.95%. Sequencing was done on a sample of sorted CD4+, CD8+, or CD8+CD57+ T cells (not recorded which) from PBMCs. The origin of the receptors is a human donor with aplastic anemia.

This clonotype was found many times. The rearrangement joins TRBV19 to TRBJ2-7; 10 bases are a match to TRBD1. The CDR3 sequence is 16 residues long. From germline, CDR1 is LNHDA and CDR2 SQIVND (reference sequence). V lost 5 bases and J lost 1; bases outside the gene matches: 8. The CDR3 DNA reads TGTGCCAGTAGTGTTTCGACAGGGGGCGCGTCCTACGAGCAGTACTTC. Its protein is CASSVSTGGASYEQYF.

This clonotype was observed a handful of times. V usage is TRBV27 and J usage is TRBJ1-3; D might be TRBD1 (5 bases). This CDR3 has 16 amino acids. Germline CDR1 is MNHEY and CDR2 is SMNVEV (reference sequence). Between the trimmed V and J ends, which lost 5 bases and 0 bases, there was a span of 14 bases. The CDR3 DNA sequence: TGTGCCAGCAGTCTGGGTGGGGGATACTCTGGAAACACCATATATTTT. Its protein is CASSLGGGYSGNTIYF.

This clonotype was counted ten times or more. This chain links TRBV19 with TRBJ2-7; perhaps TRBD1 as D (7 bases). Trimming removed 6 bases from V and 3 bases from J, with 15 bases in between. Germline V gene data show CDR1 as LNHDA and CDR2 as SQIVND (reference sequence). There are 14 residues in the CDR3. CDR3 loop: CASRGRDRDYEQYF. The DNA of the CDR3 is TGTGCCAGTAGGGGGCGGGACAGAGACTACGAGCAGTACTTC.

This sequence joins TRBV11-1 and TRBJ1-5; TRBD1 matches 8 bases. The length of the CDR3 is 16 residues. Germline CDR1 SGHAT, CDR2 FQDESV (reference sequence). Trimming at V came to 3 bases and at J to 0 bases, leaving 4 bases not matched to a gene. DNA for the CDR3: TGTGCCAGCAGCTTCTCGGACAGGGATAGCAATCAGCCCCAGCATTTT. This codes for CASSFSDRDSNQPQHF.

This clonotype was picked up many times. As DNA, the CDR3 is TGTGCCAGCAGCTTAGCAATGGGGGCCGACACTGAAGCTTTCTTT. It specifies CASSLAMGADTEAFF. V is TRBV7-6 and J is TRBJ1-1; perhaps TRBD1 as D (6 bases). The CDR3 is made up of 15 amino acids. V was pared by 0 bases and J by 3 bases, with 11 bases between. Germline lookup yields CDR1 SGHVS and CDR2 FNYEAQ.

This clonotype has ten or more counts. The V gene is TRBV29-1, the J gene TRBJ2-2; D remains ambiguous. The CDR3 has 14 residues. Germline V gene data show CDR1 as SQVTM and CDR2 as ANQGSEA. V shed 6 bases and J shed 6 bases, with 17 bases lying between them. CDR3 sequence (DNA): TGCAGCGTCAAAGGGCCGGGCCCAGCCGGGGAGCTGTTTTTT. Translated: CSVKGPGPAGELFF.

V usage is TRBV7-6 and J usage is TRBJ1-2; D is unclear. CDR1 is SGHVS, CDR2 FNYEAQ, per germline. The V and J ends lost 1 base and 8 bases respectively, with 5 bases between them. This CDR3 has 11 residues. CDR3 sequence (DNA): TGTGCCAGCAGCTTAGATGTGGGCTACACCTTC. It encodes CASSLDVGYTF. The whole variable domain, remainder taken from reference TRBV7-6 and TRBJ1-2, is GAGVSQSPRYKVTKRGQDVALRCDPISGHVSLYWYRQALGQGPEFLTYFNYEAQQDKSGLPNDRFSAERPEGSISTLTIQRTEQRDSAMYRCASSLDVGYTFGSGTRLTVV.

The rearrangement uses TRBV7-6 and TRBJ1-1; no clear D. Germline lookup yields CDR1 SGHVS and CDR2 FNYEAQ. The V end lost 2 bases, the J end lost 1 base, and 17 bases lay between the germline ends. The CDR3 totals 17 residues. CDR3 protein: CASSLSQLPGPNTEAFF. The CDR3, as DNA: TGTGCCAGCAGCTTATCTCAACTACCCGGACCGAACACTGAAGCTTTCTTT.

This clonotype was seen repeatedly, ten times or more. The chain combines TRBV20-1 with TRBJ2-5; 10 nucleotides align to TRBD2. The CDR3 runs to 13 residues. Germline V gives CDR1 DFQATT, CDR2 SNEGSKA (reference sequence). V shed 6 bases and J 5 bases; nucleotides not matched to a gene: 6. The CDR3 protein is CSAPLAGRETQYF. In nucleotides, the CDR3 is TGCAGTGCCCCACTAGCGGGGAGGGAGACCCAGTACTTC.